This is a list of T cell receptor beta chains from one sample in a study of vaccination and CD4 T cells after COVID-19. TCRdb ran MiXCR on the PCR reads and lists one entry per CDR3 protein. The table includes 9,500 to 13,000 distinct CDR3 sequences, 40% to 45% detected once. Their antigens remain unidentified. The sample consisted of CD4+ T cells from blood, cultured in vitro, taken after SARS-CoV-2 vaccination. The receptors stem from a human donor who had recovered from COVID-19. The CDR3 runs from the conserved cysteine through the conserved F or W.

cdr3_length: 13
v_call: TRBV6-1
cdr3_aa: CASSPGGSYGYTF

cdr3_length: 16
v_call: TRBV14
cdr3_aa: CASSQAFGGPTSGYTF

cdr3_length: 14
v_call: TRBV20-1
cdr3_aa: CSARKSTGDTEAFF

cdr3_length: 13
v_call: TRBV6-2/TRBV6-3
cdr3_aa: CASSYQGWDEQYF

cdr3_length: 16
v_call: TRBV28
cdr3_aa: CASSYQVWGEAPEAFF

cdr3_length: 14
v_call: TRBV6-5
cdr3_aa: CASGRDRGNSPLHF

cdr3_length: 13
v_call: TRBV6-2/TRBV6-3
cdr3_aa: CASSASLNTEAFF

cdr3_length: 14
v_call: TRBV4-1
cdr3_aa: CASSQRTSRDTQYF

cdr3_length: 14
v_call: TRBV20-1
cdr3_aa: CSATSRLGGDEQFF

cdr3_length: 14
v_call: TRBV11-3
cdr3_aa: CASSPVLGDQPQHF